This paragraph reports one TCR beta chain. Its cognate antigen is unknown. TCRdb's copy holds only in-frame clones and misses some; the assay was immunoSEQ multiplex PCR. Of some 170,000 clones in the sample, just under 90% were seen once. This sample was included in a study of cytomegalovirus exposure and HLA in healthy donors. This CDR3 region has 14 residues. Trimming removed 3 bases from V and 1 base from J, with 9 bases in between. Looked up from germline, CDR1 is MNHEY and CDR2 is SMNVEV (reference sequence). Study-wide points: Through in vitro validation, a few CMV-associated chains were shown to be specific for CMV antigens.

The chain links TRBV27 to TRBJ2-5; D might be TRBD1 (5 bases). The sequenced sample consisted of PBMCs. This sequence was found in a man younger than 35 in good health and CMV-seropositive. CDR3 residues: CASSFVGVQETQYF. CDR3 in DNA: TGTGCCAGCAGTTTTGTAGGGGTCCAAGAGACCCAGTACTTC.